This TCR beta chain was recovered during a study of beta chain features in type 1 diabetes. Study-level information: Sorted cells from all samples, numbering almost 110 million, were examined. Findings of the study overall: Across all four CD4+ subsets, people with type 1 diabetes showed modestly shorter TCRB CDR3s.

The CDR3 loop spans 17 amino acids. CDR1 and CDR2 from the germline V gene are SGDLS and YYNGEE. V was clipped by 3 bases and J by 3 bases; unmatched bases: 10. Expressed TCRB transcripts were sequenced because the isolated RNA had all been reverse transcribed beforehand. The read count averaged about 3.57 million across naive, central memory and regulatory T cell samples. TCRdb's copy holds only in-frame clones and misses some; the assay was immunoSEQ multiplex PCR. Of 160,000 or so clones listed, roughly 9% are singletons. A remark on this clone: Antigen: not known.

The sequence was obtained from a woman in her twenties or thirties with type 1 diabetes. The V gene is TRBV9, the J gene TRBJ2-1; TRBD2 aligns across 9 bases. Sequencing used central memory CD4+ T cells from blood. CDR3 in DNA: TGTGCCAGCAGCGCCCGTTATAGCGGGAGTAACTACAATGAGCAGTTCTTC. Translating it yields CASSARYSGSNYNEQFF.